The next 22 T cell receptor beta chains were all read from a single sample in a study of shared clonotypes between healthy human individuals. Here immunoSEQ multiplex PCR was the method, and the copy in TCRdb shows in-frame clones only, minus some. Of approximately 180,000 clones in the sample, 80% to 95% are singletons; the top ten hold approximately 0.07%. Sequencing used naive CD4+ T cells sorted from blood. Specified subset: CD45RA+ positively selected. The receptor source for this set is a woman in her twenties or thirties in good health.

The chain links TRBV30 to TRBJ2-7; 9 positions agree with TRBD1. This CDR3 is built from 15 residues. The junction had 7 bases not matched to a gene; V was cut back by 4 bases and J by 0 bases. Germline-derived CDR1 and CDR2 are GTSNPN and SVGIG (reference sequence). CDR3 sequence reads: CAWTPGTGPSYEQYF. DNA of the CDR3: TGTGCCTGGACGCCTGGGACAGGGCCCTCCTACGAGCAGTACTTC.

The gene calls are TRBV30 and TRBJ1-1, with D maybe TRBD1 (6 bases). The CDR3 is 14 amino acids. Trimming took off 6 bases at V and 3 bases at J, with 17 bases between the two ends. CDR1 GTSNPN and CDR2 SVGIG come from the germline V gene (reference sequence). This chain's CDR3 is CACRRKGVDTEAFF. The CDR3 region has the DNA TGTGCCTGCCGGAGGAAGGGGGTTGACACTGAAGCTTTCTTT.

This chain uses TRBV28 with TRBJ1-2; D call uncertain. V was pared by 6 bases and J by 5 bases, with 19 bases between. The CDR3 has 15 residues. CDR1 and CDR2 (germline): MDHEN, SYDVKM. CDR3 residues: CASSPGPLDTYGYTF. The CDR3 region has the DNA TGTGCCAGCAGCCCCGGACCCCTGGATACTTATGGCTACACCTTC.

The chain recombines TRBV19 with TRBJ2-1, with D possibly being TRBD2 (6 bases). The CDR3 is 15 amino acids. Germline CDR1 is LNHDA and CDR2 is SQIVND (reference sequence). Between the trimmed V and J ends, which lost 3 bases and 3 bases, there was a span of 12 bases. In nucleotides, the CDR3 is TGTGCCAGTAGTATCGAAGGGAGGAACTACAATGAGCAGTTCTTC. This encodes CASSIEGRNYNEQFF.

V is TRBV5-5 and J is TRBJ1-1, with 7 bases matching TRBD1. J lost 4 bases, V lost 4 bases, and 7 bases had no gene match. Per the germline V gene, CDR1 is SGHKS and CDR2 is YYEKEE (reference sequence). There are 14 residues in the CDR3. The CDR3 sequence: CASSPPTGFTEAFF. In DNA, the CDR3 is TGTGCCAGCAGCCCCCCGACAGGGTTCACTGAAGCTTTCTTT.

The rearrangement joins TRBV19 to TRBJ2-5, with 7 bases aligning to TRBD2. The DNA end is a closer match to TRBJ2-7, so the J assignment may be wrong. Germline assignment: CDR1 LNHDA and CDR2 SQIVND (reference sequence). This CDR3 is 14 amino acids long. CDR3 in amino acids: CASSTQSGNYEQYF. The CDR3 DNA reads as TGTGCCAGTAGTACTCAGAGCGGGAACTACGAGCAGTACTTC.

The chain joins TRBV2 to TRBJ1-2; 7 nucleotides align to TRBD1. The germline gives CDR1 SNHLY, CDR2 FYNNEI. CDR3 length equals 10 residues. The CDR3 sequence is CETGRNGYTF. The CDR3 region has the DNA TGTGAGACAGGGCGGAACGGCTACACCTTC.

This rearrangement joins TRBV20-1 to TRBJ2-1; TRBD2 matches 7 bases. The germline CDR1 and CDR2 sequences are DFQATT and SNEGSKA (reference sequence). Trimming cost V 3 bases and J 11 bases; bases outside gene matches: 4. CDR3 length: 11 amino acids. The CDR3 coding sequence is TGCAGTGCTAGCGGGAGGAATAAGCAGTTCTTC. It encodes CSASGRNKQFF.

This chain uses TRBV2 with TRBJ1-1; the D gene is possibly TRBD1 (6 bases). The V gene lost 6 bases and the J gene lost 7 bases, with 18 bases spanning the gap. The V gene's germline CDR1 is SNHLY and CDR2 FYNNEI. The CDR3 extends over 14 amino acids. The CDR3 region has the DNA TGTGCCAGCAGAACTACCGGGACACGCAATGAAGCTTTCTTT. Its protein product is CASRTTGTRNEAFF. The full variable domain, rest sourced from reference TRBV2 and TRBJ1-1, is EPEVTQTPSHQVTQMGQEVILRCVPISNHLYFYWYRQILGQKVEFLVSFYNNEISEKSEIFDDQFSVERPDGSNFTLKIRSTKLEDSAMYFCASRTTGTRNEAFFGQGTRLTVV.

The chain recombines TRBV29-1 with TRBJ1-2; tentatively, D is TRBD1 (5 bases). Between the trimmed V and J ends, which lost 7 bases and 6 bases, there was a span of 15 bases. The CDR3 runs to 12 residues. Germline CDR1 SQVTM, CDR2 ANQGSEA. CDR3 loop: CSGGGQYNGYTF. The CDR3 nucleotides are TGCAGCGGGGGGGGTCAGTATAATGGCTACACCTTC.

As DNA, the CDR3 is TGCGCCAGCAGCGATCTAGCGCAGAAGACCCAGTACTTC. Translated: CASSDLAQKTQYF. V gene TRBV5-1 combines with J gene TRBJ2-5, with D perhaps matching TRBD2 (6 bases). Looked up from germline, CDR1 is SGHRS and CDR2 is YFSETQ. This CDR3 comprises 13 residues. Trimming took 4 bases from V and 6 from J, leaving 13 bases between them.

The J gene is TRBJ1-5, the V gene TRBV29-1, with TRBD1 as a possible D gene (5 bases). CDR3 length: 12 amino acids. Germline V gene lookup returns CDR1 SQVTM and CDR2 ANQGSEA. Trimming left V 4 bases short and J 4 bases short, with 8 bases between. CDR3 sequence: CSVGQQNQPQHF. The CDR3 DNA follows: TGCAGCGTTGGACAGCAAAATCAGCCCCAGCATTTT.

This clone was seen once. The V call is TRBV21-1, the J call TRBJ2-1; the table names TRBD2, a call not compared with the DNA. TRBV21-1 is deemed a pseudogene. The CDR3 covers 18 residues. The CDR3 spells CASSILGLAGGRGNEQFF. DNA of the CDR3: TGTGCCAGCAGCATCCTTGGACTAGCGGGTGGCCGAGGGAATGAGCAGTTCTTC.

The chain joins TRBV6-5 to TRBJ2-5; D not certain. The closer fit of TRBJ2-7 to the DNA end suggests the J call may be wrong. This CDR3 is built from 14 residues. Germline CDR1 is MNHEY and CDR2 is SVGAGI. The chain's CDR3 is CASSYSYSSYEQYF. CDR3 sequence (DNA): TGTGCCAGCAGTTACTCGTACAGCTCCTACGAGCAGTACTTC.

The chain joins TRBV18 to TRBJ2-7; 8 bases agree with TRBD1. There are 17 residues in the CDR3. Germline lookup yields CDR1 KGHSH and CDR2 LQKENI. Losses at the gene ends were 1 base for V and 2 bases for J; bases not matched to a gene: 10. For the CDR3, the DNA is TGTGCCAGCTCACCACGGACAGGGAATCTTGTTGCCTACGAGCAGTACTTC. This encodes CASSPRTGNLVAYEQYF.

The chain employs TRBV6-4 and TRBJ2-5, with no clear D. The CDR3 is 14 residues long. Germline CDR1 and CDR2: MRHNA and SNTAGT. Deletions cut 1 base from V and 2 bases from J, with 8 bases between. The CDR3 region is CASSDLQLQETQYF. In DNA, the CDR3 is TGTGCCAGCAGTGACTTGCAGCTTCAAGAGACCCAGTACTTC.

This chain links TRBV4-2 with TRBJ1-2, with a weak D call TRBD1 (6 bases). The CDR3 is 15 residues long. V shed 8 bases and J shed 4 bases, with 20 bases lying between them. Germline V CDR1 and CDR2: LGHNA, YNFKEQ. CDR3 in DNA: TGTGCCAGCGGAACGACAGGACCCCCCTTCTATGGCTACACCTTC. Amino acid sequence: CASGTTGPPFYGYTF.

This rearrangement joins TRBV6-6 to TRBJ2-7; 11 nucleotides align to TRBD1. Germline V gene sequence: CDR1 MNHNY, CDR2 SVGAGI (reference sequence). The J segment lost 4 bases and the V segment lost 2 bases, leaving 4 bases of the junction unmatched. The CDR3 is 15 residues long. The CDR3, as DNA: TGTGCCAGCAGTTACCGAGGACAGGGGGCTTACGAGCAGTACTTC. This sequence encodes CASSYRGQGAYEQYF.

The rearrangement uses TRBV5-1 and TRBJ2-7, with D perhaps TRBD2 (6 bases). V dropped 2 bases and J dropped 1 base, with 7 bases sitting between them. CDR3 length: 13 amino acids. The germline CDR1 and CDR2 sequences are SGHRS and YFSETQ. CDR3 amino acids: CASSFGGSYEQYF. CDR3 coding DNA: TGCGCCAGCAGCTTCGGGGGTTCCTACGAGCAGTACTTC.

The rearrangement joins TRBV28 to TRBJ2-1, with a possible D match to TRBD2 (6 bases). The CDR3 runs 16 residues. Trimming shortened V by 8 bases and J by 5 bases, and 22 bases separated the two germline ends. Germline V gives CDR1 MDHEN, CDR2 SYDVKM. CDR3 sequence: CASLHGVAELNNEQFF. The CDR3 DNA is TGTGCCAGCCTCCACGGAGTAGCGGAGCTAAACAATGAGCAGTTCTTC.

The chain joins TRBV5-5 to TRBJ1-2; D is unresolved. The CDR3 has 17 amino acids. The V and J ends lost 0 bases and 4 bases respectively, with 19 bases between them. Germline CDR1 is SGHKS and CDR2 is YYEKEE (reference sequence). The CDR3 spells CASSLAGQVVKGYGYTF. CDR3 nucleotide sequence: TGTGCCAGCAGCTTGGCCGGGCAGGTGGTTAAGGGCTATGGCTACACCTTC.

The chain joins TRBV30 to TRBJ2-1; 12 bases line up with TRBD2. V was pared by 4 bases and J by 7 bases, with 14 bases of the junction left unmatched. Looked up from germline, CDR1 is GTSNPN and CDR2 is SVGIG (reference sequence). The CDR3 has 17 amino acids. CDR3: CAWNIYRTSGVLNEQFF. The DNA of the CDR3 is TGTGCCTGGAATATCTATAGGACTAGCGGGGTTCTAAATGAGCAGTTCTTC.